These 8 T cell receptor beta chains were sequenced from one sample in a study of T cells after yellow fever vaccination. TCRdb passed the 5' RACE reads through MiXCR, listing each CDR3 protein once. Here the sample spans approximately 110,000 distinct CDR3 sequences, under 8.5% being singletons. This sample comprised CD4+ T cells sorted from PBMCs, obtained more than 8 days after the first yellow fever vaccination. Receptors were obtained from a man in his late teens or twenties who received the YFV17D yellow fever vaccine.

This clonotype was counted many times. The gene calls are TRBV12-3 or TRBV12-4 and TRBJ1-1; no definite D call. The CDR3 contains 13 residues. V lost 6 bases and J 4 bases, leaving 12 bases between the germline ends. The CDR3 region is CASSPHGVTEAFF. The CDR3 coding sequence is TGTGCCAGCAGCCCCCATGGGGTCACTGAAGCTTTCTTT.

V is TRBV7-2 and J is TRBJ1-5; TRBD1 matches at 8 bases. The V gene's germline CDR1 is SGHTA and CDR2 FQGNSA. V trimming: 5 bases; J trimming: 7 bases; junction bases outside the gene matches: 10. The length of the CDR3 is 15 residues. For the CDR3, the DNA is TGTGCCAGCAGCCCGACCGGACAGGGAGGGCAGCCCCAGCATTTT. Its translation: CASSPTGQGGQPQHF.

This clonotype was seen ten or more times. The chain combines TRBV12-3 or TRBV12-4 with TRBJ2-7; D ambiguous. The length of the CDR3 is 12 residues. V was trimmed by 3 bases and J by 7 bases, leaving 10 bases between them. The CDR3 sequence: CASSFARGEQYF. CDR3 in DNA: TGTGCCAGCAGTTTTGCCCGTGGGGAGCAGTACTTC.

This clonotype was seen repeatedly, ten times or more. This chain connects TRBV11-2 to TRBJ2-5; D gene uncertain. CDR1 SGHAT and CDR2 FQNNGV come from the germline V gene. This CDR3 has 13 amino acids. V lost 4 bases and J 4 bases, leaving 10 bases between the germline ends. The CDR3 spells CASSSLETETQYF. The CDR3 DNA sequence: TGTGCCAGCAGCTCATTAGAGACAGAGACCCAGTACTTC.

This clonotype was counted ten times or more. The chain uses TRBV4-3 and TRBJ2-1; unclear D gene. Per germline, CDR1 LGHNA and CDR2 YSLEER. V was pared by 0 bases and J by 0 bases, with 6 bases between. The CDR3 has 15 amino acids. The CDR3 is CASSQDKGSYNEQFF. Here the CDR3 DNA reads TGCGCCAGCAGCCAAGATAAGGGCTCCTACAATGAGCAGTTCTTC.

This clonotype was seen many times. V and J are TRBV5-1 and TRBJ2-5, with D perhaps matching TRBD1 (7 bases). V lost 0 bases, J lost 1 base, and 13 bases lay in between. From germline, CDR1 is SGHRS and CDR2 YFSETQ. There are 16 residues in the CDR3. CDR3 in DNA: TGCGCCAGCAGCTTGGACGCAGGGGGAGGCCAAGAGACCCAGTACTTC. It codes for CASSLDAGGGQETQYF.

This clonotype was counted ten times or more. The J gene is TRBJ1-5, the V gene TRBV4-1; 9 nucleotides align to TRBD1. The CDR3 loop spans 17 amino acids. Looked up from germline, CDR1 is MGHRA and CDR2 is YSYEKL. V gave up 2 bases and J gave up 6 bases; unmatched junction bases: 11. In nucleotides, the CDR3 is TGCGCCAGCAGCCAAAACCCCGGGACAGGGATTTCTCAGCCCCAGCATTTT. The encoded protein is CASSQNPGTGISQPQHF.

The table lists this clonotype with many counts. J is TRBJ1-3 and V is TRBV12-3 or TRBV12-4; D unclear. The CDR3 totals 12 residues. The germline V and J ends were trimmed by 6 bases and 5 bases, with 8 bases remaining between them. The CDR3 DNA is TGTGCCAGCAGCCGACTAAGAAACACCATATATTTT. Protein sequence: CASSRLRNTIYF.